What follows are 30 T cell receptor beta chains derived from one specimen sequenced in a study of T-cell reconstitution after alpha-beta-depleted transplantation in children. TCRbeta library preparation incorporated unique molecular identifiers. TCRdb re-called the PCR reads through MiXCR, storing one row per CDR3 protein. The sample has approximately 230,000 distinct CDR3 sequences; under 30% are singletons. This sample comprised PBMCs, obtained before TCRalphabeta/CD19-depleted stem cell transplant. These receptors originate from a girl aged 2-10 years with Fanconi anemia, due to receive a stem cell transplant.

The CDR3 DNA follows: TGTGCCAGCCAACCAACATCTGCCCAAAATTCACCCCTCCACTTT. Encoded protein: CASQPTSAQNSPLHF. This chain uses TRBV28 with TRBJ1-6; D uncertain. The germline gives CDR1 MDHEN, CDR2 SYDVKM. The ends were cut back, 8 bases at V and 7 bases at J, with 18 bases in the middle. This CDR3 is built from 15 residues.

The chain couples TRBV29-1 to TRBJ2-2; 8 nucleotides align to TRBD2. The germline V gene encodes CDR1 SQVTM and CDR2 ANQGSEA. V was clipped by 6 bases and J by 2 bases; unmatched bases: 5. This CDR3 is 14 amino acids long. CDR3 sequence reads: CSVRTSSNTGELFF. Here the CDR3 DNA reads TGCAGCGTCAGGACTAGCAGTAACACCGGGGAGCTGTTTTTT.

This clonotype was detected only a few times. The chain joins TRBV20-1 to TRBJ2-7; D is undetermined. CDR1 DFQATT and CDR2 SNEGSKA come from the germline V gene (reference sequence). The CDR3 has 10 amino acids. Trimming took off 2 bases at V and 5 bases at J, with 4 bases between the two ends. The CDR3 DNA follows: TGCAGTGCTAGACTAAACGAGCAGTACTTC. Translated: CSARLNEQYF.

The CDR3 loop reads CSANLDSLREQYF. In DNA, the CDR3 is TGCAGTGCGAACCTCGACAGCCTGAGGGAGCAGTACTTC. The chain uses TRBV20-1 and TRBJ2-7; a weak D match, TRBD1 (5 bases). Trimming took 6 bases from V and 7 from J, leaving 19 bases between them. Per germline, CDR1 DFQATT and CDR2 SNEGSKA (reference sequence). The CDR3 runs 13 residues.

There are many counts of this clonotype. The chain is built from TRBV10-3 and TRBJ2-6, with a tentative D call TRBD2 (7 bases). This CDR3 comprises 14 residues. Germline V gene sequence: CDR1 ENHRY, CDR2 SYGVKD. Trimming took off 10 bases at V and 2 bases at J, with 12 bases between the two ends. In DNA, the CDR3 is TGTGCCACGTTCGGGGGGCCTGGGGCCAACGTCCTGACTTTC. It translates to CATFGGPGANVLTF.

This clonotype was recorded many times. The chain recombines TRBV27 with TRBJ1-2; tentative D call: TRBD1 (6 bases). CDR1 and CDR2 (germline): MNHEY, SMNVEV (reference sequence). The V end was cut by 5 bases, the J end by 8 bases, with 15 bases between. This CDR3 contains 13 residues. CDR3 nucleotide sequence: TGTGCCAGCAGTCTAACAGGGCTAGGAGGCTACACCTTC. Its protein product is CASSLTGLGGYTF.

There are many counts of this clonotype. The V and J genes are TRBV20-1 and TRBJ2-5; TRBD1 matches 7 bases. V shed 1 base, J shed 1 base, and the junction held 9 bases outside the gene matches. The CDR3 has 16 residues. Germline V gene sequence: CDR1 DFQATT, CDR2 SNEGSKA (reference sequence). In nucleotides, the CDR3 is TGCAGTGCTAGAGCGCCGGGACAGAGAGTCCAAGAGACCCAGTACTTC. Protein product: CSARAPGQRVQETQYF.

Many counts were recorded for this clonotype. CDR3 protein: CASSLTVTGYTF. CDR3 in DNA: TGTGCCAGCAGCCTGACAGTAACCGGCTACACCTTC. The rearrangement links TRBV6-5 to TRBJ1-2; maybe TRBD1 (5 bases). V lost 6 bases and J lost 8, with 13 bases in between. CDR3 length equals 12 residues. CDR1 and CDR2 (germline): MNHEY, SVGAGI.

With respect to this clonotype: Germline and junction disagree at one end, which may indicate a read error. The chain links TRBV7-2 to TRBJ2-7; 11 bases align to TRBD2. Looked up from germline, CDR1 is SGHTA and CDR2 is FQGNSA. The CDR3 is 15 residues long. CDR3 nucleotide sequence: TGTGCCAGCAGCATCTCTAGCGGGAGGTCCCACGAGCAGAACTTC. It is translated as CASSISSGRSHEQNF.

The V and J genes are TRBV29-1 and TRBJ2-6, with D possibly called TRBD1 or TRBD2 (6 bases each). V lost 6 bases and J lost 2, with 20 bases in between. The CDR3 has 17 amino acids. Germline-derived CDR1 and CDR2 are SQVTM and ANQGSEA. CDR3 loop: CSVIGGREGTGANVLTF. In nucleotides, the CDR3 is TGCAGCGTCATCGGGGGCAGAGAAGGGACTGGGGCCAACGTCCTGACTTTC. Combining the CDR3 with reference TRBV29-1 and TRBJ2-6 gives the whole variable domain SAVISQKPSRDICQRGTSLTIQCQVDSQVTMMFWYRQQPGQSLTLIATANQGSEATYESGFVIDKFPISRPNLTFSTLTVSNMSPEDSSIYLCSVIGGREGTGANVLTFGAGSRLTVL.

There are many counts of this clonotype. V gene TRBV20-1 combines with J gene TRBJ2-7; D unclear. CDR1 and CDR2 (germline): DFQATT, SNEGSKA (reference sequence). The CDR3 is 12 amino acids. Trimming took off 2 bases at V and 5 bases at J, with 10 bases between the two ends. As DNA, the CDR3 is TGCAGTGCTAGATGGCAAGACGACGAGCAGTACTTC. This encodes CSARWQDDEQYF.

The J gene is TRBJ2-5, the V gene TRBV4-1, with unresolved D. Trimming stripped 1 base from V and 3 bases from J, with 12 bases between. CDR1 and CDR2 (germline): MGHRA, YSYEKL. The CDR3 length is 15 residues. CDR3 amino acids: CASSQVDGREETQYF. CDR3 sequence (DNA): TGCGCCAGCAGCCAAGTAGACGGTAGGGAAGAGACCCAGTACTTC.

This clonotype was found once. The chain has TRBV7-9 and TRBJ2-3, with unresolved D. Trimming removed 1 base from V and 2 bases from J, with 10 bases in between. CDR3 length equals 15 residues. The germline V gene has CDR1 SEHNR and CDR2 FQNEAQ (reference sequence). The CDR3 loop reads CASSLVEAATDTQYF. As DNA, the CDR3 is TGTGCCAGCAGCTTAGTTGAGGCGGCCACAGATACGCAGTATTTT.

The chain joins TRBV5-1 to TRBJ2-7; the D is unclear. Trimming stripped 0 bases from V and 3 bases from J, with 13 bases between. The CDR3 has 15 residues. The germline V gene has CDR1 SGHRS and CDR2 YFSETQ. CDR3 nucleotides: TGCGCCAGCAGCTTGGGGTTAGGTTCTATCTACGAGCAGTACTTC. It specifies CASSLGLGSIYEQYF.

The gene calls are TRBV5-1 and TRBJ2-1; 7 nucleotides align to TRBD2. The CDR3 loop spans 15 amino acids. Germline V CDR1 and CDR2: SGHRS, YFSETQ. The trim removed 4 bases at V and 2 bases at J, leaving 6 bases unmatched. The CDR3: CASSRPSGPYNEQFF. In DNA form, the CDR3 reads TGCGCCAGCAGCCGTCCTAGCGGTCCCTACAATGAGCAGTTCTTC.

This clonotype was detected only a few times. This chain links TRBV10-3 with TRBJ2-5, with TRBD2 as a possible D gene (5 bases). CDR1 is ENHRY and CDR2 is SYGVKD in the germline V gene. V was shortened by 0 bases and J by 2 bases, with 7 bases between the two germline ends. The CDR3 has 14 residues. The CDR3 nucleotides are TGTGCCATCAGTGAGTCTGGCGGGCAAGAGACCCAGTACTTC. This codes for CAISESGGQETQYF.

About this clonotype itself: A much bigger clone sits one base away, suggesting this may be a read error. The V and J genes are TRBV5-7 and TRBJ2-3; the D gene is possibly TRBD1 (6 bases). TRBV5-7 is annotated as an ORF whose role is uncertain. V lost 8 bases and J 0 bases, leaving 22 bases between the germline ends. The CDR3 is made up of 17 amino acids. The CDR3 loop is CARSPAPRGPSTDTQYF. The CDR3 DNA reads TGTGCCAGGAGCCCAGCCCCCAGGGGACCTAGCACAGATACGCAGTATTTT.

The chain uses TRBV6-2 or TRBV6-3 and TRBJ1-2; D unclear. This CDR3 has 12 residues. CDR1 and CDR2 (germline): MNHEY, SVGEGT. The ends were cut back, 0 bases at V and 4 bases at J, with 3 bases in the middle. The CDR3 bases are TGTGCCAGCAGTTACTCATCCTATGGCTACACCTTC. Translating gives CASSYSSYGYTF.

The CDR3 reads CATSEATGTGYREQYF. DNA for the CDR3: TGTGCCACCAGTGAAGCTACCGGAACAGGGTATCGCGAGCAGTACTTC. The V call is TRBV24-1, the J call TRBJ2-7; a possible D gene is TRBD1 (6 bases). Trimming stripped 4 bases from V and 6 bases from J, with 21 bases between. The length of the CDR3 is 16 residues. The germline V gene encodes CDR1 KGHDR and CDR2 SFDVKD.

The CDR3 loop reads CASSQIRGSEQYF. CDR3 sequence (DNA): TGTGCCAGCAGCCAAATCAGGGGAAGCGAGCAGTACTTC. The J gene is TRBJ2-7, the V gene TRBV7-3, with D maybe TRBD1 (6 bases). This CDR3 is 13 amino acids long. V was clipped by 5 bases and J by 6 bases, with 14 bases between them. Germline CDR1 and CDR2: SGHTA and FQGTGA.

The genes are TRBV27 and TRBJ2-1, with a weak D call TRBD2 (6 bases). The CDR3 is 14 amino acids. The germline V gene has CDR1 MNHEY and CDR2 SMNVEV (reference sequence). Between the trimmed V and J ends, which lost 4 bases and 7 bases, there was a span of 14 bases. The CDR3, as DNA: TGTGCCAGCAGTTGGGGGGTCGGCTTTAATGAGCAGTTCTTC. Translation: CASSWGVGFNEQFF.

In this sample, this clonotype turned up a few times. This chain links TRBV20-1 with TRBJ2-7, with D maybe TRBD1 (5 bases). Germline CDR1 reads DFQATT; CDR2 reads SNEGSKA (reference sequence). The CDR3 is 12 amino acids. With 7 bases removed from V and 3 bases from J, the gap between germline ends came to 13 bases. CDR3 protein: CSGHRLYYEQYF. CDR3 DNA sequence: TGCAGTGGGCACAGGCTCTACTACGAGCAGTACTTC.

This clonotype was observed at least ten times. The rearrangement joins TRBV29-1 to TRBJ1-2; tentatively, D is TRBD1 (5 bases). Between the trimmed V and J ends, which lost 6 bases and 7 bases, there was a span of 15 bases. CDR1 is SQVTM and CDR2 is ANQGSEA in the germline V gene. The CDR3 is 12 amino acids. The CDR3 spells CSVDTGGGGYTF. The CDR3 DNA sequence: TGCAGCGTCGATACCGGGGGGGGTGGCTACACCTTC.

This chain connects TRBV5-1 to TRBJ2-3, with 7 bases matching TRBD2. V dropped 1 base and J dropped 1; count of bases not matched to a gene: 6. CDR1 and CDR2 from the germline V gene are SGHRS and YFSETQ. The CDR3 length is 16 residues. In nucleotides, the CDR3 is TGCGCCAGCAGCTTGCCGCCTAGCGGCCGCACAGATACGCAGTATTTT. It is translated as CASSLPPSGRTDTQYF.

The rearrangement links TRBV27 to TRBJ2-7; the D is unclear. With 7 bases removed from V and 1 base from J, the gap between germline ends came to 11 bases. Germline V gene sequence: CDR1 MNHEY, CDR2 SMNVEV (reference sequence). The CDR3 has 13 residues. Written as DNA, the CDR3 is TGTGCCAGCATCCTCGTGGCATCCTACGAGCAGTACTTC. The encoded protein is CASILVASYEQYF.

The genes are TRBV6-4 and TRBJ1-2; the D gene is possibly TRBD1 (6 bases). Germline V gene lookup returns CDR1 MRHNA and CDR2 SNTAGT. There are 13 residues in the CDR3. Trimming took 6 bases from V and 8 from J, leaving 16 bases between them. The CDR3 reads CASSATGMDGYTF. Here the CDR3 DNA reads TGTGCCAGCAGCGCAACAGGGATGGACGGCTACACCTTC.

The J gene is TRBJ2-5, the V gene TRBV7-3; the match to TRBD2 covers 10 bases. V was clipped by 0 bases and J by 5 bases; unmatched bases: 6. The CDR3 has 16 residues. Per the germline V gene, CDR1 is SGHTA and CDR2 is FQGTGA. CDR3 sequence (DNA): TGTGCCAGCAGCTTAACTAGCGGGAGGAGGGGGGAGACCCAGTACTTC. It codes for CASSLTSGRRGETQYF. Full variable domain (rest looked up from reference TRBV7-3 and TRBJ2-5): GAGVSQTPSNKVTEKGKYVELRCDPISGHTALYWYRQSLGQGPEFLIYFQGTGAADDSGLPNDRFFAVRPEGSVSTLKIQRTERGDSAVYLCASSLTSGRRGETQYFGPGTRLLVL.

This rearrangement joins TRBV29-1 to TRBJ1-5; 7 nucleotides match TRBD1. The V gene's germline CDR1 is SQVTM and CDR2 ANQGSEA. This CDR3 is built from 15 residues. V lost 6 bases to trimming and J lost 2 bases; unmatched junction nucleotides: 10. The CDR3 region has the DNA TGCAGCGTCGAGACGACAGGGAATGGCAATCAGCCCCAGCATTTT. Its protein is CSVETTGNGNQPQHF.

The sample holds a few counts of this clonotype. The rearrangement links TRBV7-2 to TRBJ2-5; D remains ambiguous. Trimming shortened V by 1 base and J by 2 bases, and 11 bases separated the two germline ends. The germline gives CDR1 SGHTA, CDR2 FQGNSA. This CDR3 region has 15 residues. CDR3: CASSLEGIEQETQYF. Here the CDR3 DNA reads TGTGCCAGCAGCTTAGAAGGCATTGAGCAAGAGACCCAGTACTTC.

This clonotype was found once. This sequence joins TRBV5-1 and TRBJ2-1; D is unresolved. With 0 bases removed from V and 7 bases from J, the gap between germline ends came to 8 bases. The V gene's germline CDR1 is SGHRS and CDR2 YFSETQ. The CDR3 is 13 residues long. CDR3 protein: CASSLGHLNEQFF. CDR3 DNA: TGCGCCAGCAGCTTGGGCCACCTGAATGAGCAGTTCTTC.